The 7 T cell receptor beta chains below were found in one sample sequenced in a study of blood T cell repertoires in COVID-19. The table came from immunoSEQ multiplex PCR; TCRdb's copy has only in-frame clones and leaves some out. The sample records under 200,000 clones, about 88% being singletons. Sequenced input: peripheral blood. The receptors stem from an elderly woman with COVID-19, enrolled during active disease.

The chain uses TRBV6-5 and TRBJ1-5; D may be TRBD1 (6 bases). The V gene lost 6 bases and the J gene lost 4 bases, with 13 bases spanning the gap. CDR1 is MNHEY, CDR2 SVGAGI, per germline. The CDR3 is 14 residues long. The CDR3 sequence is CASRMTGNNQPQHF. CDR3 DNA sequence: TGTGCCAGCAGGATGACAGGTAATAATCAGCCCCAGCATTTT.

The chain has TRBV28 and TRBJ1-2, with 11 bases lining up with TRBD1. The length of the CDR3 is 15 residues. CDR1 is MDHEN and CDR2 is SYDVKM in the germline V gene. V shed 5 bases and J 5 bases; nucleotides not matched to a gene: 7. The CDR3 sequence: CASSPRTGGVYGYTF. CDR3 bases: TGTGCCAGCAGTCCCCGGACAGGGGGCGTGTATGGCTACACCTTC.

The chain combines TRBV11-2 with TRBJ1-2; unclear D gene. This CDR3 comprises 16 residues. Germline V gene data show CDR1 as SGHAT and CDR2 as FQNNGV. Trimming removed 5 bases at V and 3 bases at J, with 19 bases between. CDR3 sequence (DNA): TGTGCCAGCAGCCGACTGCGGAGGACGCAGGACTATGGCTACACCTTC. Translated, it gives CASSRLRRTQDYGYTF.

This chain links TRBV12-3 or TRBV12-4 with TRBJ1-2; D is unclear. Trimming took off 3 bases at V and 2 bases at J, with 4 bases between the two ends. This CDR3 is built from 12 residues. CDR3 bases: TGTGCCAGCAGTTTGGAGAACTATGGCTACACCTTC. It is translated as CASSLENYGYTF.

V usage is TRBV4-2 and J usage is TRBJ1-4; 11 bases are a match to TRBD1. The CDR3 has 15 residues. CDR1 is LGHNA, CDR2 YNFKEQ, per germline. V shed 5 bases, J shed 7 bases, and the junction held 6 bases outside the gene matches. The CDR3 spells CASSAAGTGGEKLFF. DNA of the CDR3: TGTGCCAGCAGCGCCGCAGGGACAGGGGGTGAAAAACTGTTTTTT.

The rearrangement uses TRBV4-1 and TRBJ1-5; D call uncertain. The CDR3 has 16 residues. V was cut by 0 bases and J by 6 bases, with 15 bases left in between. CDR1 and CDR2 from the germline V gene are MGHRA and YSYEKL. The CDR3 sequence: CASSQEGGGSRQPQHF. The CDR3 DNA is TGCGCCAGCAGCCAAGAGGGTGGAGGGTCTCGTCAGCCCCAGCATTTT.

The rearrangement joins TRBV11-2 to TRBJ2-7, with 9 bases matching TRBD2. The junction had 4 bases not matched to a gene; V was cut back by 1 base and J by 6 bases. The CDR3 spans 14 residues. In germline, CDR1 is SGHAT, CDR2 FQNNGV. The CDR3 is CASSLAIAGAEQYF. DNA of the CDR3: TGTGCCAGCAGCTTAGCTATAGCGGGAGCCGAGCAGTACTTC. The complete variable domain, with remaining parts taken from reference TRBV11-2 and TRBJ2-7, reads EAGVAQSPRYKIIEKRQSVAFWCNPISGHATLYWYQQILGQGPKLLIQFQNNGVVDDSQLPKDRFSAERLKGVDSTLKIQPAKLEDSAVYLCASSLAIAGAEQYFGPGTRLTVT.